This T cell receptor (beta chain) was obtained from a study of cytomegalovirus exposure and HLA in healthy donors. The overall study: A prior study identified 117 million unique TCR beta sequences from about 200 million T cells.

The PCR had 60 Vbeta and 13 Jbeta primers. Only in-frame clones appear in the TCRdb table, and some are missing; sequencing was by immunoSEQ multiplex PCR. The top ten hold 5.8% of the sample, which has more than 95,000 clones, around 10% seen once. This CDR3 comprises 10 residues. Germline lookup yields CDR1 SQVTM and CDR2 ANQGSEA. V dropped 7 bases and J dropped 5 bases, with 6 bases sitting between them. Concerning this clone itself: The antigen is unknown.

Regarding the study as a whole: The dataset shows that most TCR sequences were rare, while some public TCRs occurred in many donors. Among TCR beta chains, those listed as cytomegalovirus-associated numbered about 150. V- and J-gene trimming in TCR beta was tied to a missense DCLRE1C variant by an analysis performed later.

The sequence came from a man aged 35 to 55 in good health and CMV-seropositive. V gene TRBV29-1 combines with J gene TRBJ2-1; D call uncertain. The specimen sequenced was PBMCs. The CDR3 loop is CSGGHNEQFF. In nucleotides, the CDR3 is TGCAGCGGTGGCCACAATGAGCAGTTCTTC.